This record looks at one T cell receptor beta chain sequence and its context. The sample is drawn from a study of blood T cell repertoires in COVID-19. Looking at the study overall: Researchers got acute and convalescent COVID-19 samples from the United States, Italy and Spain. Nucleic acid was either cDNA or gDNA, and it came from T cells, B-cell-depleted T cells, or PBMCs.

Trimming shortened V by 3 bases and J by 2 bases, and 19 bases separated the two germline ends. This CDR3 region has 17 residues. The germline V gene has CDR1 SGHKS and CDR2 YYEKEE (reference sequence). Original analysis: Amplifying reference gene primers gave estimates of nucleated cell counts. Assay used: immunoSEQ multiplex PCR; TCRdb lists only in-frame clones, some missing. The DNA was the basis for D and trimming; V, J and clone size are from that table. The sample yields roughly 120,000 clones, 70% to 90% seen once. J is TRBJ2-3 and V is TRBV5-5; perhaps TRBD1 as D (6 bases). The sequence came from a man aged 55 to 70 with acute or convalescent COVID-19. The specimen was peripheral blood. DNA for the CDR3: TGTGCCAGCAGCTGGGGTCGGACAGCCTCGGACACAGATACGCAGTATTTT. Encoded protein: CASSWGRTASDTDTQYF.